This TCR beta chain was captured by sequencing in a study of T-cell memory formation after mild COVID-19. The CDR3 loop spans 10 amino acids. Germline assignment: CDR1 DFQATT and CDR2 SNEGSKA (reference sequence). TCRdb redid the calling of the 5' RACE reads with MiXCR, one entry per CDR3 protein. The data hold roughly 130,000 distinct CDR3 sequences, with roughly 6.2% observed a single time. This clonotype was picked up a small number of times. The junction does not match germline at one end; this may be a read error. The TCR sequence derives from an adult woman who had mild COVID-19 (a few samples of this study predate the infection). Cell type and time point are not known. Sample: PBMCs or a T cell subset sorted from them (not recorded which). The chain uses TRBV20-1 and TRBJ2-7; D remains ambiguous. CDR3 in amino acids: CSALNYVQYF. The CDR3 nucleotides are TGCAGTGCGCTCAATTACGTGCAGTACTTC.